Each of the 31 T cell receptor beta chains below was sequenced from the same sample in a study of T-cell memory formation after mild COVID-19. MiXCR was run by TCRdb on the 5' RACE reads, yielding one entry per CDR3 protein. The table shows roughly 300,000 distinct CDR3 sequences, with approximately 13% occurring only once. Material: PBMCs or a T cell subset sorted from them (not recorded which). The receptors were sampled from a man aged 18 to 29 who had mild COVID-19 (a few samples of this study predate the infection). Cell type and time point are not known.

This clonotype was picked up a small number of times. V usage is TRBV18 and J usage is TRBJ1-2; D remains unclear. Germline-derived CDR1 and CDR2 are KGHSH and LQKENI. Trimming removed 5 bases from V and 3 bases from J, with 7 bases in between. The CDR3 runs 12 residues. CDR3 sequence: CASSAGDYGYTF. The CDR3 DNA reads TGTGCCAGCTCAGCCGGAGACTATGGCTACACCTTC.

There are a few counts of this clonotype. The chain joins TRBV7-9 to TRBJ1-1, with D hard to call. Germline-derived CDR1 and CDR2 are SEHNR and FQNEAQ (reference sequence). This CDR3 comprises 11 residues. V was trimmed by 5 bases and J by 8 bases, leaving 9 bases between them. CDR3 protein: CASSVGREAFF. CDR3 coding DNA: TGTGCCAGCAGCGTGGGCAGGGAAGCTTTCTTT.

The chain is built from TRBV12-5 and TRBJ1-2, with D possibly being TRBD1 (6 bases). The CDR3 runs to 14 residues. Germline CDR1 is LGHNT and CDR2 is FRNRAP. The V end was cut by 6 bases, the J end by 4 bases, with 15 bases between. The CDR3 region has the DNA TGTGCTAGTGGAGGTTCAGGGGATTCCTATGGCTACACCTTC. This codes for CASGGSGDSYGYTF.

This chain uses TRBV4-3 with TRBJ1-5; tentatively, D is TRBD1 (5 bases). Trimming removed 0 bases at V and 6 bases at J, with 12 bases between. Germline V gene data show CDR1 as LGHNA and CDR2 as YSLEER. CDR3 length: 15 residues. The CDR3 loop is CASSQDPQDGQPQHF. Here the CDR3 DNA reads TGCGCCAGCAGCCAAGATCCACAGGATGGTCAGCCCCAGCATTTT.

This clonotype was detected only a few times. The chain links TRBV7-2 to TRBJ2-5, with 9 nucleotides matching TRBD2. The ends lost 1 base at V and 1 base at J; junction bases unmatched: 7. The CDR3 covers 17 residues. Germline V lookup: CDR1 SGHTA, CDR2 FQGNSA. DNA for the CDR3: TGTGCCAGCAGCTTAGTACCTAGCGGGGCCCTCCAAGAGACCCAGTACTTC. Translating it yields CASSLVPSGALQETQYF. The full variable domain, with the rest looked up from reference TRBV7-2 and TRBJ2-5, is GAGVSQSPSNKVTEKGKDVELRCDPISGHTALYWYRQSLGQGLEFLIYFQGNSAPDKSGLPSDRFSAERTGGSVSTLTIQRTQQEDSAVYLCASSLVPSGALQETQYFGPGTRLLVL.

The chain uses TRBV9 and TRBJ2-7; perhaps TRBD2 as D (6 bases). This CDR3 region has 14 residues. Germline V CDR1 and CDR2: SGDLS, YYNGEE. V was shortened by 0 bases and J by 5 bases, with 12 bases between the two germline ends. CDR3 DNA sequence: TGTGCCAGCAGCGTAGGGGGGGATAGCCACGAGCAGTACTTC. Encoded protein: CASSVGGDSHEQYF. Variable domain in full (rest from reference TRBV9 and TRBJ2-7): DSGVTQTPKHLITATGQRVTLRCSPRSGDLSVYWYQQSLDQGLQFLIQYYNGEERAKGNILERFSAQQFPDLHSELNLSSLELGDSALYFCASSVGGDSHEQYFGPGTRLTVT.

V and J are TRBV18 and TRBJ2-1; 8 bases map to TRBD2. Germline V gene lookup returns CDR1 KGHSH and CDR2 LQKENI. V lost 5 bases, J lost 9 bases, and 9 bases stayed unmatched. This CDR3 has 14 amino acids. CDR3 in amino acids: CASSAGGSLVEQFF. The CDR3 DNA reads TGTGCCAGCTCAGCGGGGGGTTCACTTGTTGAGCAGTTCTTC.

The chain joins TRBV11-2 to TRBJ1-1; TRBD1 matches at 9 bases. The junction had 13 bases not matched to a gene; V was cut back by 1 base and J by 7 bases. The CDR3 extends over 17 amino acids. The germline CDR1 and CDR2 sequences are SGHAT and FQNNGV. The CDR3 coding sequence is TGTGCCAGCAGCTTAGGGTGGTGGGTACAGGGGGCGCTTGAAGCTTTCTTT. It yields the protein CASSLGWWVQGALEAFF.

The V call is TRBV5-6, the J call TRBJ2-1; D not resolved. Germline V gene lookup returns CDR1 SGHDT and CDR2 YYEEEE. The CDR3 runs 12 residues. V lost 6 bases, J lost 12 bases, and 16 bases lay in between. The DNA of the CDR3 is TGTGCCAGCACTTCTATCAGTGGTAGGCAGTTCTTC. Its protein is CASTSISGRQFF.

This clonotype was detected many times. The chain links TRBV7-2 to TRBJ1-3; D possibly corresponds to TRBD1 (5 bases). This CDR3 region has 17 residues. V lost 2 bases to trimming and J lost 0 bases, with 14 bases between them. Germline V gene sequence: CDR1 SGHTA, CDR2 FQGNSA. The CDR3 sequence is CASSLRAGVSSGNTIYF. CDR3 bases: TGTGCCAGCAGCTTAAGGGCGGGGGTGAGCTCTGGAAACACCATATATTTT. The variable domain in full, with the rest retrieved from reference TRBV7-2 and TRBJ1-3, is GAGVSQSPSNKVTEKGKDVELRCDPISGHTALYWYRQSLGQGLEFLIYFQGNSAPDKSGLPSDRFSAERTGGSVSTLTIQRTQQEDSAVYLCASSLRAGVSSGNTIYFGEGSWLTVV.

The rearrangement links TRBV18 to TRBJ2-5; D is possibly TRBD2 (6 bases). The germline gives CDR1 KGHSH, CDR2 LQKENI. V lost 3 bases and J 2 bases, leaving 13 bases between the germline ends. The length of the CDR3 is 15 residues. DNA of the CDR3: TGTGCCAGCTCACCCGGGGGTTGGCGACAAGAGACCCAGTACTTC. It specifies CASSPGGWRQETQYF.

Concerning this clonotype itself: This could be a read error, since a much larger clone is one nucleotide away. The chain is built from TRBV5-6 and TRBJ1-2, with D possibly being TRBD1 (5 bases). This CDR3 region has 13 residues. Germline V gene lookup returns CDR1 SGHDT and CDR2 YYEEEE. V lost 3 bases to trimming and J lost 2 bases, with 8 bases between them. CDR3 sequence reads: CASSSDKNYGYTF. The CDR3 nucleotides read TGTGCCAGCAGCTCGGACAAGAACTATGGCTACACCTTC. Full variable domain (missing parts from reference TRBV5-6 and TRBJ1-2): DAGVTQSPTHLIKTRGQQVTLRCSPKSGHDTVSWYQQALGQGPQFIFQYYEEEERQRGNFPDRFSGHQFPNYSSELNVNALLLGDSALYLCASSSDKNYGYTFGSGTRLTVV.

This clonotype has a count of ten or more. The J gene is TRBJ1-2, the V gene TRBV28, with D tentatively TRBD1 (5 bases). The CDR3 runs 11 residues. Per the germline V gene, CDR1 is MDHEN and CDR2 is SYDVKM. V lost 9 bases and J 4 bases, leaving 9 bases between the germline ends. The CDR3 protein is CASQGTYGYTF. In nucleotides, the CDR3 is TGTGCCAGTCAGGGTACCTATGGCTACACCTTC.

The chain couples TRBV12-3 or TRBV12-4 to TRBJ2-7; D unresolved. The CDR3 covers 14 residues. Trimming removed 6 bases at V and 3 bases at J, with 15 bases between. CDR3 coding DNA: TGTGCCAGCAGCCCCCCGGGCAGAAACTACGAGCAGTACTTC. Encoded protein: CASSPPGRNYEQYF.

J is TRBJ2-7 and V is TRBV3-1; no firm D call. Germline loops: CDR1 LGHDT, CDR2 YNNKEL (reference sequence). V gave up 5 bases and J gave up 5 bases, with 13 bases separating them. This CDR3 contains 13 residues. In DNA, the CDR3 is TGTGCCAGCAGCGAAACCCAGGTCCACGAGCAGTACTTC. It encodes CASSETQVHEQYF.

This clonotype was counted only a few times. The chain recombines TRBV20-1 with TRBJ2-5; D may match TRBD1 or TRBD2 (5 bases each). Trimming removed 4 bases from V and 7 bases from J, with 19 bases in between. This CDR3 contains 14 residues. Germline CDR1 is DFQATT and CDR2 is SNEGSKA (reference sequence). The CDR3 here is CSATPGAARGTQYF. The CDR3 nucleotides read TGCAGTGCTACACCCGGGGCGGCCCGGGGGACCCAGTACTTC.

The rearrangement links TRBV4-2 to TRBJ2-3, with D tentatively TRBD2 (5 bases). Trimming took 3 bases from V and 8 from J, leaving 12 bases between them. Germline V gene lookup returns CDR1 LGHNA and CDR2 YNFKEQ. The CDR3 covers 13 residues. CDR3 nucleotide sequence: TGTGCCAGCAGCCAGGCACTAGGAGTTACGCAGTATTTT. Amino acid sequence: CASSQALGVTQYF.

This clonotype appeared a few times. V is TRBV4-2 and J is TRBJ2-1; weak D call: TRBD1 (5 bases). Trimming took 1 base from V and 7 from J, leaving 11 bases between them. Germline CDR1 reads LGHNA; CDR2 reads YNFKEQ. The CDR3 contains 14 residues. CDR3 bases: TGTGCCAGCAGCCAAGGACCAGGACATAATGAGCAGTTCTTC. Translated: CASSQGPGHNEQFF.

This clonotype has only a few counts. The gene calls are TRBV6-5 and TRBJ1-2; D remains unclear. Trimming removed 4 bases at V and 11 bases at J, with 17 bases between. The CDR3 length is 13 residues. Germline V lookup: CDR1 MNHEY, CDR2 SVGAGI. This CDR3 is CASSSRSRDLYTF. As DNA, the CDR3 is TGTGCCAGCAGTTCCCGGTCCCGAGACCTTTACACCTTC.

This clonotype was detected many times. The junction and the germline gene differ at one end; a read error may be behind it. The CDR3 here is CASSVGGEQFF. The CDR3 DNA is TGCGCCAGCAGCGTAGGGGGTGAGCAGTTCTTC. This rearrangement joins TRBV9 to TRBJ2-1; D may be TRBD1 (6 bases). Germline values: CDR1 SGDLS, CDR2 YYNGEE. The CDR3 loop spans 11 amino acids. Using reference TRBV9 and TRBJ2-1 for the parts outside the CDR3, the full variable domain is DSGVTQTPKHLITATGQRVTLRCSPRSGDLSVYWYQQSLDQGLQFLIQYYNGEERAKGNILERFSAQQFPDLHSELNLSSLELGDSALYFCASSVGGEQFFGPGTRLTVL.

In this sample, this clonotype turned up a few times. The V and J genes are TRBV25-1 and TRBJ1-2, with a weak D call TRBD1 (6 bases). Per the germline V gene, CDR1 is MGHDK and CDR2 is SYGVNS. The CDR3 runs 12 residues. The V end lost 5 bases, the J end lost 5 bases, and 9 bases lay between the germline ends. The CDR3 nucleotides read TGTGCCAGCAGTACAGGGCTGTATGGCTACACCTTC. It codes for CASSTGLYGYTF.

This clonotype was counted many times. The CDR3, as DNA: TGTGCCACCTTACGCAGGGAAATGAACACTGAAGCTTTCTTT. Translation gives CATLRREMNTEAFF. This chain uses TRBV12-3 or TRBV12-4 with TRBJ1-1; TRBD1 might be the D (5 bases). CDR3 length: 14 residues. V lost 10 bases to trimming and J lost 0 bases, with 15 bases between them.

The table lists this clonotype with a few counts. The V and J genes are TRBV7-9 and TRBJ2-3, with TRBD1 as a possible D gene (5 bases). CDR1 is SEHNR and CDR2 is FQNEAQ in the germline V gene (reference sequence). CDR3 length equals 13 residues. V was cut by 6 bases and J by 4 bases, with 11 bases left in between. CDR3: CASSPKGPDTQYF. The CDR3, as DNA: TGTGCCAGCAGTCCGAAGGGGCCAGATACGCAGTATTTT. The full variable domain, rest sourced from reference TRBV7-9 and TRBJ2-3, is DTGVSQNPRHKITKRGQNVTFRCDPISEHNRLYWYRQTLGQGPEFLTYFQNEAQLEKSRLLSDRFSAERPKGSFSTLEIQRTEQGDSAMYLCASSPKGPDTQYFGPGTRLTVL.

The chain is built from TRBV6-2 or TRBV6-3 and TRBJ2-5; 8 nucleotides agree with TRBD2. The CDR3 has 17 residues. V shed 2 bases, J shed 5 bases, and the junction held 13 bases outside the gene matches. Germline V gives CDR1 MNHEY, CDR2 SVGEGT. The CDR3 loop reads CASSYRPWTSLGETQYF. In DNA form, the CDR3 reads TGTGCCAGCAGTTACCGACCTTGGACTAGCCTCGGGGAGACCCAGTACTTC.

The V and J genes are TRBV20-1 and TRBJ2-5, with 7 bases fitting TRBD2. Trimming took 5 bases from V and 1 from J; bases not matched to a gene: 10. CDR1 is DFQATT and CDR2 is SNEGSKA in the germline V gene (reference sequence). This CDR3 comprises 15 residues. CDR3 sequence: CSAGSEASGQETQYF. Here the CDR3 DNA reads TGCAGTGCTGGTTCGGAGGCTAGCGGCCAAGAGACCCAGTACTTC.

The chain combines TRBV29-1 with TRBJ2-1; the D is unclear. Between the trimmed V and J ends, which lost 6 bases and 8 bases, there was a span of 11 bases. There are 11 residues in the CDR3. Germline CDR1 reads SQVTM; CDR2 reads ANQGSEA. The CDR3 DNA follows: TGCAGCGTGGGCGGCGGATATGAGCAGTTCTTC. It is translated as CSVGGGYEQFF.

The V and J genes are TRBV12-3 or TRBV12-4 and TRBJ2-3; the D gene is possibly TRBD2 (6 bases). The length of the CDR3 is 14 residues. The V end was cut by 7 bases, the J end by 5 bases, with 16 bases between. This CDR3 is CASTKALGGDTQYF. In nucleotides, the CDR3 is TGTGCCAGCACCAAGGCCTTGGGGGGAGATACGCAGTATTTT.

The V and J genes are TRBV2 and TRBJ2-7; D possibly matches TRBD1 or TRBD2 (5 bases each). This CDR3 is built from 14 residues. V was trimmed by 8 bases and J by 7 bases, leaving 21 bases between them. Germline V gene sequence: CDR1 SNHLY, CDR2 FYNNEI. The CDR3 is CASGATGTQGEQYF. DNA of the CDR3: TGTGCCAGCGGCGCGACTGGGACCCAGGGAGAGCAGTACTTC.

This clonotype occurred a few times. The rearrangement joins TRBV4-1 to TRBJ1-5; D unclear. The CDR3 loop spans 15 amino acids. Germline CDR1 reads MGHRA; CDR2 reads YSYEKL. V was trimmed by 2 bases and J by 7 bases, leaving 15 bases between them. This CDR3 is CASSQFSGIDQPQHF. CDR3 in DNA: TGCGCCAGCAGCCAATTTTCCGGGATCGACCAGCCCCAGCATTTT.

This sequence joins TRBV5-5 and TRBJ2-3, with 11 bases aligning to TRBD1. Unmatched junction bases numbered 8, after V lost 4 bases and J lost 4 bases. Germline V gene data show CDR1 as SGHKS and CDR2 as YYEKEE (reference sequence). This CDR3 has 16 amino acids. CDR3 in amino acids: CASSMWDRGTPDTQYF. CDR3 sequence (DNA): TGTGCCAGCAGCATGTGGGACAGGGGGACCCCAGATACGCAGTATTTT. The full variable domain, completed using reference TRBV5-5 and TRBJ2-3, is DAGVTQSPTHLIKTRGQQVTLRCSPISGHKSVSWYQQVLGQGPQFIFQYYEKEERGRGNFPDRFSARQFPNYSSELNVNALLLGDSALYLCASSMWDRGTPDTQYFGPGTRLTVL.

The chain recombines TRBV7-2 with TRBJ2-5, with 8 bases identical to TRBD1. The CDR3 is made up of 14 amino acids. Germline V gene data show CDR1 as SGHTA and CDR2 as FQGNSA. The J segment lost 7 bases and the V segment lost 5 bases, leaving 9 bases of the junction unmatched. In DNA form, the CDR3 reads TGTGCCAGCAGCCCCCGGGACAGGACATTGACCCAGTACTTC. Its protein is CASSPRDRTLTQYF. Complete variable domain (other parts from reference TRBV7-2 and TRBJ2-5): GAGVSQSPSNKVTEKGKDVELRCDPISGHTALYWYRQSLGQGLEFLIYFQGNSAPDKSGLPSDRFSAERTGGSVSTLTIQRTQQEDSAVYLCASSPRDRTLTQYFGPGTRLLVL.